These 32 T cell receptor beta chains were sequenced from one sample in a study of blood T cell repertoires in COVID-19. Assay used: immunoSEQ multiplex PCR; TCRdb lists only in-frame clones, some missing. Of 150,000 to 200,000 clones detected, around 89% appear once; the ten largest clones hold roughly 2%. The sequencing sample was made of peripheral blood. The receptors were sampled from a young man who had recovered from COVID-19.

This clone was counted between two and nine times. The chain recombines TRBV9 with TRBJ2-1; a weak D match, TRBD2 (5 bases). CDR3 size: 14 residues. V shed 3 bases and J shed 4 bases, with 11 bases lying between them. CDR1 and CDR2 (germline): SGDLS, YYNGEE. DNA for the CDR3: TGTGCCAGCAGCGGCCGGGATGGATACAATGAGCAGTTCTTC. It translates to CASSGRDGYNEQFF.

The CDR3 nucleotides are TGTGCCAGCAGCCAAAACGAGAGGACTGAAGCTTTCTTT. Translating gives CASSQNERTEAFF. This chain joins TRBV4-2 and TRBJ1-1; D unresolved. Germline CDR1 reads LGHNA; CDR2 reads YNFKEQ. With 2 bases removed from V and 5 bases from J, the gap between germline ends came to 9 bases. The CDR3 extends over 13 amino acids.

The chain joins TRBV18 to TRBJ2-1, with 8 bases matching TRBD2. Germline V lookup: CDR1 KGHSH, CDR2 LQKENI. The junction had 6 bases not matched to a gene; V was cut back by 8 bases and J by 3 bases. This CDR3 region has 14 residues. This CDR3 reads CASTRGLVYNEQFF. Here the CDR3 DNA reads TGTGCCAGCACACGGGGACTAGTCTACAATGAGCAGTTCTTC.

Only one count was recorded for this clone. The chain employs TRBV9 and TRBJ2-3; D not certain. V was cut by 0 bases and J by 6 bases, with 8 bases left in between. Germline assignment: CDR1 SGDLS and CDR2 YYNGEE. This CDR3 contains 13 residues. In nucleotides, the CDR3 is TGTGCCAGCAGCGTAGTCTGGGCGGATACGCAGTATTTT. It is translated as CASSVVWADTQYF.

The chain couples TRBV2 to TRBJ2-3; 7 bases agree with TRBD2. V shed 7 bases, J shed 5 bases, and the junction held 12 bases outside the gene matches. Per germline, CDR1 SNHLY and CDR2 FYNNEI. This CDR3 spans 15 amino acids. CDR3 coding DNA: TGTGCCAGCAATGCGGCGGGAGTTGCGGGAGATACGCAGTATTTT. It translates to CASNAAGVAGDTQYF.

This chain uses TRBV11-2 with TRBJ1-1; D gene ambiguous. The V gene's germline CDR1 is SGHAT and CDR2 FQNNGV. The CDR3 spans 15 residues. Trimming stripped 0 bases from V and 1 base from J, with 9 bases between. This CDR3 reads CASSLDRGGNTEAFF. As DNA, the CDR3 is TGTGCCAGCAGCTTAGATCGAGGAGGGAACACTGAAGCTTTCTTT.

The gene calls are TRBV18 and TRBJ2-5; 7 bases fit TRBD2. This CDR3 contains 14 residues. Trimming at V came to 3 bases and at J to 5 bases, leaving 6 bases not matched to a gene. The germline V gene has CDR1 KGHSH and CDR2 LQKENI. DNA for the CDR3: TGTGCCAGCTCACCTGTAAGGCGGGGGGAGACCCAGTACTTC. Amino acids: CASSPVRRGETQYF. Together with reference TRBV18 and TRBJ2-5, the CDR3 gives the full variable domain: NAGVMQNPRHLVRRRGQEARLRCSPMKGHSHVYWYRQLPEEGLKFMVYLQKENIIDESGMPKERFSAEFPKEGPSILRIQQVVRGDSAAYFCASSPVRRGETQYFGPGTRLLVL.

The chain combines TRBV2 with TRBJ2-1; 11 positions match TRBD2. This CDR3 region has 15 residues. V lost 4 bases and J lost 7; bases outside the gene matches: 6. CDR1 and CDR2 from the germline V gene are SNHLY and FYNNEI. Written as DNA, the CDR3 is TGTGCCAGCAGTGCTACTAGCGGGAGCCCTAATGAGCAGTTCTTC. Its translation is CASSATSGSPNEQFF.

The chain couples TRBV28 to TRBJ2-7; no clear D gene. V lost 2 bases, J lost 3 bases, and 5 bases lay in between. Germline CDR1 and CDR2: MDHEN and SYDVKM. CDR3 length: 12 amino acids. CDR3 in amino acids: CASSLGLYEQYF. The CDR3 coding sequence is TGTGCCAGCAGTTTAGGCCTCTACGAGCAGTACTTC.

J is TRBJ2-5 and V is TRBV18, with 7 nucleotides matching TRBD1. V was pared by 3 bases and J by 3 bases, with 7 bases of the junction left unmatched. This CDR3 spans 15 amino acids. Germline values: CDR1 KGHSH, CDR2 LQKENI. The DNA for the CDR3 is TGTGCCAGCTCACCCACTCAGACAGGGAAAGAGACCCAGTACTTC. It codes for CASSPTQTGKETQYF.

J is TRBJ1-1 and V is TRBV9, with a possible D match to TRBD1 (5 bases). Trimming stripped 4 bases from V and 2 bases from J, with 12 bases between. Germline loops: CDR1 SGDLS, CDR2 YYNGEE. The CDR3 is 14 amino acids. CDR3 protein: CASSLGGYNTEAFF. In DNA, the CDR3 is TGTGCCAGCAGCCTCGGGGGGTACAACACTGAAGCTTTCTTT.

The rearrangement links TRBV18 to TRBJ1-1; TRBD1 aligns across 7 bases. Trimming at V came to 1 base and at J to 2 bases, leaving 10 bases not matched to a gene. Looked up from germline, CDR1 is KGHSH and CDR2 is LQKENI. This CDR3 has 17 amino acids. In nucleotides, the CDR3 is TGTGCCAGCTCACCACAAGGACAGGCAACCGCCAACACTGAAGCTTTCTTT. Its protein is CASSPQGQATANTEAFF.

This chain joins TRBV11-2 and TRBJ2-7, with 7 bases that match TRBD1. V gave up 2 bases and J gave up 12 bases; unmatched junction bases: 13. CDR1 is SGHAT and CDR2 is FQNNGV in the germline V gene. The CDR3 runs to 14 residues. The CDR3 DNA reads as TGTGCCAGCAGCTTATCAAGACAGGGACCCGCGGGGTACTTC. This encodes CASSLSRQGPAGYF.

The chain links TRBV10-3 to TRBJ2-1; TRBD2 matches 7 bases. V dropped 1 base and J dropped 5; count of bases not matched to a gene: 5. The CDR3 is 15 amino acids. CDR1 is ENHRY and CDR2 is SYGVKD in the germline V gene. CDR3 sequence: CAISEFLAENNEQFF. The CDR3 nucleotides are TGTGCCATCAGTGAGTTCCTAGCGGAGAACAATGAGCAGTTCTTC.

This clone was counted only a few times. The J gene is TRBJ2-1, the V gene TRBV9; TRBD2 matches at 9 bases. The J segment lost 7 bases and the V segment lost 2 bases, leaving 10 bases of the junction unmatched. Germline V gene sequence: CDR1 SGDLS, CDR2 YYNGEE. CDR3 size: 16 residues. CDR3 nucleotides: TGTGCCAGCAGCGTGATGATGATAGCGGGAGTTAATGAGCAGTTCTTC. Translating it yields CASSVMMIAGVNEQFF. Full variable domain (remainder filled in from reference TRBV9 and TRBJ2-1): DSGVTQTPKHLITATGQRVTLRCSPRSGDLSVYWYQQSLDQGLQFLIQYYNGEERAKGNILERFSAQQFPDLHSELNLSSLELGDSALYFCASSVMMIAGVNEQFFGPGTRLTVL.

This clone was counted only a few times. The genes are TRBV27 and TRBJ2-7; 7 bases map to TRBD1. CDR3 length: 13 amino acids. The V gene's germline CDR1 is MNHEY and CDR2 SMNVEV (reference sequence). V gave up 3 bases and J gave up 3 bases; unmatched junction bases: 2. The chain's CDR3 is CASSFRDSYEQYF. The CDR3, as DNA: TGTGCCAGCAGTTTTCGGGACAGCTACGAGCAGTACTTC.

The rearrangement joins TRBV7-2 to TRBJ2-3; 7 nucleotides match TRBD2. Germline V gene data show CDR1 as SGHTA and CDR2 as FQGNSA. This CDR3 has 16 residues. V lost 1 base to trimming and J lost 2 bases; unmatched junction nucleotides: 6. This chain's CDR3 is CASSLGSSGHTDTQYF. The CDR3 coding sequence is TGTGCCAGCAGCTTAGGTTCTAGCGGACACACAGATACGCAGTATTTT.

This CDR3 reads CASSQGARAGRAYEQYF. For the CDR3, the DNA is TGTGCCAGCAGCCAAGGGGCTCGGGCAGGGAGGGCCTACGAGCAGTACTTC. The chain recombines TRBV14 with TRBJ2-7; 7 bases match TRBD2. Germline CDR1 and CDR2: SGHDN and FVKESK. Unmatched junction bases numbered 11, after V lost 1 base and J lost 2 bases. The CDR3 loop spans 17 amino acids.

The gene calls are TRBV5-1 and TRBJ2-3, with TRBD1 identical over 12 bases. Germline CDR1 and CDR2: SGHRS and YFSETQ. Germline trimming cut 0 bases from V and 9 bases from J; bases unmatched to any gene: 8. This CDR3 spans 16 amino acids. The CDR3 sequence is CASSLAGTGGLETQYF. In DNA form, the CDR3 reads TGCGCCAGCAGCTTGGCCGGGACAGGGGGCCTGGAGACGCAGTATTTT.

A note on this clone: A read error may account for a junction end that differs from germline. In the same sample, other DNA sequences code for this CDR3. CDR3 coding DNA: TGTGCTAGCAGTTACGGGGCTAGCGGGTACGAGCAGTACTTC. It translates to CASSYGASGYEQYF. The chain couples TRBV6-5 to TRBJ2-7; TRBD2 matches at 8 bases. The germline CDR1 and CDR2 sequences are MNHEY and SVGAGI. The CDR3 totals 14 residues.

The genes are TRBV5-1 and TRBJ2-1, with 7 bases identical to TRBD2. The germline CDR1 and CDR2 sequences are SGHRS and YFSETQ. Trimming at V came to 4 bases and at J to 4 bases, leaving 8 bases not matched to a gene. This CDR3 has 15 amino acids. The CDR3: CASSGGRVYYNEQFF. The CDR3 DNA follows: TGCGCCAGCAGCGGGGGGAGGGTTTATTACAATGAGCAGTTCTTC.

The CDR3 loop reads CASSLVAGDTEAFF. The DNA for the CDR3 is TGCGCCAGCAGCTTGGTAGCCGGAGACACTGAAGCTTTCTTT. The V call is TRBV5-1, the J call TRBJ1-1; the D is unclear. The CDR3 has 14 residues. The V and J ends lost 0 bases and 3 bases respectively, with 9 bases between them. Germline loops: CDR1 SGHRS, CDR2 YFSETQ.

J is TRBJ2-7 and V is TRBV18; the D gene is possibly TRBD2 (6 bases). Trimming took off 4 bases at V and 3 bases at J, with 13 bases between the two ends. The CDR3 covers 14 residues. The germline V gene has CDR1 KGHSH and CDR2 LQKENI. The CDR3 spells CASSLSWEDYEQYF. The DNA for the CDR3 is TGTGCCAGCTCACTATCCTGGGAGGACTACGAGCAGTACTTC.

The chain uses TRBV28 and TRBJ1-2, with no clear D. Trimming left V 6 bases short and J 8 bases short, with 16 bases between. This CDR3 is 13 amino acids long. CDR1 and CDR2 from the germline V gene are MDHEN and SYDVKM. The CDR3 DNA reads TGTGCCAGCAGCCCCGACATACTCGTAGGCTACACCTTC. It yields the protein CASSPDILVGYTF.

The V and J genes are TRBV19 and TRBJ2-1; D is ambiguous. The CDR3 is made up of 12 amino acids. V lost 5 bases and J lost 8, with 10 bases in between. CDR1 and CDR2 (germline): LNHDA, SQIVND (reference sequence). CDR3 nucleotides: TGTGCCAGTAGTCCCTTCGAGGATGAGCAGTTCTTC. Amino acid sequence: CASSPFEDEQFF.

The CDR3 loop is CASSVEGTSDYEQYF. For the CDR3, the DNA is TGTGCCAGCAGCGTAGAAGGTACTAGCGACTACGAGCAGTACTTC. The rearrangement uses TRBV9 and TRBJ2-7, with 7 positions matching TRBD2. Trimming took 0 bases from V and 3 from J; bases not matched to a gene: 6. The CDR3 has 15 amino acids. Germline CDR1 is SGDLS and CDR2 is YYNGEE.

The chain recombines TRBV7-3 with TRBJ2-1, with 8 nucleotides matching TRBD2. J lost 9 bases, V lost 3 bases, and 13 bases had no gene match. The CDR3 totals 16 residues. CDR1 and CDR2 from the germline V gene are SGHTA and FQGTGA. In DNA form, the CDR3 reads TGTGCCAGCAGCTTTTATCCGGGAGGGTTATTCATTGAGCAGTTCTTC. It translates to CASSFYPGGLFIEQFF.

This clone turned up a few times. The chain couples TRBV9 to TRBJ1-6; no definite D call. CDR1 and CDR2 from the germline V gene are SGDLS and YYNGEE. Between the trimmed V and J ends, which lost 0 bases and 7 bases, there was a span of 5 bases. CDR3 length equals 13 residues. The CDR3 DNA follows: TGTGCCAGCAGCGTAGAGAGCAATTCACCCCTCCACTTT. This gives the protein CASSVESNSPLHF. The whole variable domain, remainder taken from reference TRBV9 and TRBJ1-6, is DSGVTQTPKHLITATGQRVTLRCSPRSGDLSVYWYQQSLDQGLQFLIQYYNGEERAKGNILERFSAQQFPDLHSELNLSSLELGDSALYFCASSVESNSPLHFGNGTRLTVT.

For the CDR3, the DNA is TGTGCCAGCTCACCAACAGGGACGAAGACTGAAGCTTTCTTT. It yields the protein CASSPTGTKTEAFF. The chain couples TRBV18 to TRBJ1-1, with D tentatively TRBD1 (6 bases). Per the germline V gene, CDR1 is KGHSH and CDR2 is LQKENI. The CDR3 is 14 residues long. V lost 2 bases, J lost 5 bases, and 12 bases lay in between.

This chain connects TRBV20-1 to TRBJ2-1; 7 positions agree with TRBD1. The V gene's germline CDR1 is DFQATT and CDR2 SNEGSKA (reference sequence). Trimming took 3 bases from V and 3 from J; bases not matched to a gene: 2. CDR3 size: 13 residues. This chain's CDR3 is CSASGDSYNEQFF. The CDR3 nucleotides read TGCAGTGCTAGTGGGGACAGCTACAATGAGCAGTTCTTC.

The V and J genes are TRBV6-5 and TRBJ2-7, with a weak D call TRBD1 (6 bases). This CDR3 spans 14 amino acids. Trimming removed 6 bases at V and 4 bases at J, with 16 bases between. The germline V gene has CDR1 MNHEY and CDR2 SVGAGI. CDR3 sequence: CASSLRWQGYEQYF. The CDR3 DNA reads TGTGCCAGCAGCCTCCGATGGCAGGGGTACGAGCAGTACTTC.

This clone was detected only a few times. The sample has other DNA sequences that encode this CDR3 too. The J gene is TRBJ1-1, the V gene TRBV6-5; D is perhaps TRBD1 (5 bases). CDR3 length: 13 amino acids. Between the trimmed V and J ends, which lost 2 bases and 4 bases, there was a span of 8 bases. CDR1 is MNHEY and CDR2 is SVGAGI in the germline V gene. CDR3 residues: CASSYGGGTEAFF. The CDR3 DNA follows: TGTGCCAGCAGTTACGGGGGGGGCACTGAAGCTTTCTTT.